Here is one T cell receptor (beta chain) with its context. This sample was taken from a study of blood T cell repertoires in COVID-19. Seattle patient enrollment occurred during active infection, with longitudinal follow-up thereafter. Some clones are missing from TCRdb's copy, which holds only in-frame ones; the method was immunoSEQ multiplex PCR. The sample records around 360,000 clones, around 87% being singletons. Per germline, CDR1 WNHNN and CDR2 SYGVQD (reference sequence). Trimming removed 6 bases from V and 2 bases from J; junction bases left unmatched: 8. The CDR3 consists of 15 residues. The genes are TRBV10-1 and TRBJ2-7; 9 nucleotides line up with TRBD2. This receptor was taken from a woman in her 30s with COVID-19, enrolled during active disease. Source material: peripheral blood. CDR3 in amino acids: CASRSRLAEPYEQYF. Here the CDR3 DNA reads TGCGCCAGCAGGTCACGACTAGCGGAGCCCTACGAGCAGTACTTC.